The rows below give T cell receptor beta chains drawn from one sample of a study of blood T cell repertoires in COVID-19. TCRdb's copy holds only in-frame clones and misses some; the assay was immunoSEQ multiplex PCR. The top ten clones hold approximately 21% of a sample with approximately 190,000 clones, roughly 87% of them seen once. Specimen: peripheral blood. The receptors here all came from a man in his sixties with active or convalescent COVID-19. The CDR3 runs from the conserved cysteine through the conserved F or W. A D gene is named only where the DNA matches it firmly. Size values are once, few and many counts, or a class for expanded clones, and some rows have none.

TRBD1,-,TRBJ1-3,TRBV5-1,TGCGCCAGCAGCCCCGACAGGGGGCCCGGAAACACCATATATTTT,CASSPDRGPGNTIYF
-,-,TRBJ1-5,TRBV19,TGTGCCAGTAGTCGGCAGGGGCAAGGTCAGCCCCAGCATTTT,CASSRQGQGQPQHF
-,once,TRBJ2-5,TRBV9,TGTGCCAGCAGCTCCTCGATCGGAGGGTTGGAGACCCAGTACTTC,CASSSSIGGLETQYF
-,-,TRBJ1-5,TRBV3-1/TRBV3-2,TGTGCCAGCAGCCAAGTTGGCCAGCCCCAGCATTTT,CASSQVGQPQHF
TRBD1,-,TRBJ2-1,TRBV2,TGTGCCAGCAGTGAGACAGGGGACTTCTACAATGAGCAGTTCTTC,CASSETGDFYNEQFF
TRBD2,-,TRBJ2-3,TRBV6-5,TGTGCCAGCAGCCCCGTCGGGGGGAGCACAGATACGCAGTATTTT,CASSPVGGSTDTQYF
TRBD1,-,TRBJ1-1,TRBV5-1,TGCGCCAGCAGCTCGCCTACAGGGGTGAACACTGAAGCTTTCTTT,CASSSPTGVNTEAFF
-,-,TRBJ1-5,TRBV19,TGTGCCAGTAGTATAGGACGGGAGGGCAATCAGCCCCAGCATTTT,CASSIGREGNQPQHF
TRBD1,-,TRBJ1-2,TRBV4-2,TGTGCCAGCAGCCAAGAGGGACAGGGAAACTATGGCTACACCTTC,CASSQEGQGNYGYTF
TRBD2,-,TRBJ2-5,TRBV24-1,TGTGCCACCAGTGATCCTAGCGGATCCGGGGAGACCCAGTACTTC,CATSDPSGSGETQYF
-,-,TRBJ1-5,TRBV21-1,TGTGCCAGCGGCAAGACAGGGGGGAATCAGCCCCAGCATTTT,CASGKTGGNQPQHF
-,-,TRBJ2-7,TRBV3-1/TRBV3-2,TGTGCCAGCCGACGGGGGAACGAGCAGTACTTC,CASRRGNEQYF
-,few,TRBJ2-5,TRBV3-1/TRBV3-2,TGTGCCAGCAGCCAACGGAAAAGGGGGCAAGAGACCCAGTACTTC,CASSQRKRGQETQYF
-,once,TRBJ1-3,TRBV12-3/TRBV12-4,TGTGCCAGCAACAGCAATGGAAACACCATATATTTT,CASNSNGNTIYF
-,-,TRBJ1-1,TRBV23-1,TGCGCCAGCAGTCAAAAAATCCTCAGGGAGGCGAACACTGAAGCTTTCTTT,CASSQKILREANTEAFF
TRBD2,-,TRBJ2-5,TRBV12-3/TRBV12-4,TGTGCCAGCAGGGGATCGGGGGGGGAGACCCAGTACTTC,CASRGSGGETQYF
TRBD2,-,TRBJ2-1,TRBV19,TGTGCCAGTAGTATAGGACTAGCGGGGGGGAGGAGTGAGCAGTTCTTC,CASSIGLAGGRSEQFF
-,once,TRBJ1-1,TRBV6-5,TGTGCCAGCAGTTTTCCTCATTCAGGTGAAGCTTTCTTT,CASSFPHSGEAFF
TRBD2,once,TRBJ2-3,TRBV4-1,TGCGCCAGCAGTCAGCGGCGGGGACTATCCACAGATACGCAGTATTTT,CASSQRRGLSTDTQYF
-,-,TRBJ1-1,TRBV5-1,TGCGCCAGCAACCCTTTCTTAACAGGAGACACTGAAGCTTTCTTT,CASNPFLTGDTEAFF
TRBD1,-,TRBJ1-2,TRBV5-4,TGTGCCAGCAGCTTGGGAGGGACAGGGGGCCTCAAAACGGGAGGCTACACCTTC,CASSLGGTGGLKTGGYTF
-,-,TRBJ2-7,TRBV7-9,TGTGCCAGCAGCTTATTGGAGGGGACAGTGGCCGAGCAGTACTTC,CASSLLEGTVAEQYF
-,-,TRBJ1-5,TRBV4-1,TGCGCCAGCAGCCAAGCGTCCACGAGTTATCAGCCCCAGCATTTT,CASSQASTSYQPQHF
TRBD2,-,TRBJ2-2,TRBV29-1,TGCAGCGTTGGCGAGCGGGGGGGTACTACCGGGGAGCTGTTTTTT,CSVGERGGTTGELFF
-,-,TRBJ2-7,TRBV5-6,TGTGCCAGCAGCTTGGTACTGAGCGAGCAGTACTTC,CASSLVLSEQYF
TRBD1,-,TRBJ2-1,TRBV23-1,TGCGCCAGCAGTCAATCGGTTTTGTGGGACAGATTTCGGTATGAGCAGTTCTTC,CASSQSVLWDRFRYEQFF
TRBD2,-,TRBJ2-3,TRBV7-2,TGTGCCAGCAGCCCCTGGACTAGCAGACTCACAGATACGCAGTATTTT,CASSPWTSRLTDTQYF
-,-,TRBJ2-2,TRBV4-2,TGTGCCAGCAGCCCGGGGGGCGCGAACACCGGGGAGCTGTTTTTT,CASSPGGANTGELFF
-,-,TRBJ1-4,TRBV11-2,TGTGCCAGCAGCTTAGTGGCAGGTTCGAGTGAAAAACTGTTTTTT,CASSLVAGSSEKLFF
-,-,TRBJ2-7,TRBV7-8,TGTGCCAGCAGCTGGAGTGGTGCGGCAGGGGCCTACGAGCAGTACTTC,CASSWSGAAGAYEQYF
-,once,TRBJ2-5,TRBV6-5,TGTGCCAGCAGTTACGGATTGACAGGATGGGAGACCCAGTACTTC,CASSYGLTGWETQYF